The subject of this entry is one T cell receptor (beta chain). The antigen is undetermined. The CDR3 consists of 17 residues. From germline, CDR1 is MNHEY and CDR2 SVGEGT. The sample is drawn from a study of blood T cells in healthy people across ages. Study observations and caveats: Diversity figures based on one million T cells were deemed too low. Correlation between TCR beta diversity and naive T cell percentage was strong. For the donors, CMV status was unknown and possibly confounded expanded clonotype changes.

Sample-barcoded 5' priming and a J-beta primer mix drove a second PCR of about 6 to 12 cycles. TCRdb itself ran the 5' RACE reads through MiXCR, one entry per CDR3 protein. The profile shows about 680,000 distinct CDR3 sequences, around 45% of them singletons. The chain recombines TRBV6-2 or TRBV6-3 with TRBJ2-1; 8 bases are a match to TRBD2. The J call is uncertain, as TRBJ2-7 better fits the DNA end. This clonotype was sampled from a woman between 55 and 75 years old in good health. Sequencing used blood. CDR3 DNA: TGTGCCAGCAAAGATCGGCGGGAGGCCCGCTCCTACAATGAGCAGTACTTC. Its translation is CASKDRREARSYNEQYF.